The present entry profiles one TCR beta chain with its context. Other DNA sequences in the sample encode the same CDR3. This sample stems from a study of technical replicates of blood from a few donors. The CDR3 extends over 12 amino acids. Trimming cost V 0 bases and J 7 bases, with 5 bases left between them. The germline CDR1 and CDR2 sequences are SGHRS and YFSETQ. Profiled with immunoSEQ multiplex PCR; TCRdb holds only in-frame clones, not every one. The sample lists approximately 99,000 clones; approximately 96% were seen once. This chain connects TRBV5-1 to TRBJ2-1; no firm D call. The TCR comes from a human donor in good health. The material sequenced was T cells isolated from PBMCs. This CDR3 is CASSLAGNEQFF. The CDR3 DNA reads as TGCGCCAGCAGCTTGGCCGGGAATGAGCAGTTCTTC.